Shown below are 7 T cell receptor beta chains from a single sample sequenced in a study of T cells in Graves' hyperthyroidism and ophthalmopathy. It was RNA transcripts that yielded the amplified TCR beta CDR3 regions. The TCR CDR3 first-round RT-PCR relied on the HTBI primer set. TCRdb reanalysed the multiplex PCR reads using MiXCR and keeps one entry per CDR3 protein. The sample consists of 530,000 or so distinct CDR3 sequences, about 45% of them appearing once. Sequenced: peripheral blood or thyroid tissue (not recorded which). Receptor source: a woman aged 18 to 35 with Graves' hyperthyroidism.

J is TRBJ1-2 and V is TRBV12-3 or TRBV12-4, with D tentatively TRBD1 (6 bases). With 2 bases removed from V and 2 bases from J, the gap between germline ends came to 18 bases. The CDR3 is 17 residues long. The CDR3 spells CASSLQGKGIRNYGYTF. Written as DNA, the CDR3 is TGTGCCAGCAGTTTACAGGGGAAGGGAATAAGAAACTATGGCTACACCTTC.

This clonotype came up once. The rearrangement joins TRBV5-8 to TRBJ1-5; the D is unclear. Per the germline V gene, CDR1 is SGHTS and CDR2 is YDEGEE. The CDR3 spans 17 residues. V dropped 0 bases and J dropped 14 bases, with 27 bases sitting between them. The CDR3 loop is CASSLAWTSGRPGREHF. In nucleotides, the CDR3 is TGTGCCAGCAGCTTGGCCTGGACTAGCGGGAGACCTGGCCGCGAGCATTTT.

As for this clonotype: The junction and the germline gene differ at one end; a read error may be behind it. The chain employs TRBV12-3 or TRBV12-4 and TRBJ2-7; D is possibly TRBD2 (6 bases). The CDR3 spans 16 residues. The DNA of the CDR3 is TGTGCCATCAGTGACGGGGGACCCGGCACCGGGGAGGAGCAGTACTTC. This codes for CAISDGGPGTGEEQYF.

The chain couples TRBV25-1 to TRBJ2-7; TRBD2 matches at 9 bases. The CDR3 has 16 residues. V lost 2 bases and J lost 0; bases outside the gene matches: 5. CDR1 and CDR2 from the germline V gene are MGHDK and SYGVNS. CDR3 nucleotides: TGTGCCAGCAGTGAAGGGGCTAGCGGGAACTCCTACGAGCAGTACTTC. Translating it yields CASSEGASGNSYEQYF.

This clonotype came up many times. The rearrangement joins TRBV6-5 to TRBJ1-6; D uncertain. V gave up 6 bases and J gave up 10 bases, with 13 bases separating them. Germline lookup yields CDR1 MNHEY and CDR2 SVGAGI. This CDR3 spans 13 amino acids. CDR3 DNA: TGTGCCAGCAGGTCGAACTCCGGGTCACCCCTCCACTTT. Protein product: CASRSNSGSPLHF.

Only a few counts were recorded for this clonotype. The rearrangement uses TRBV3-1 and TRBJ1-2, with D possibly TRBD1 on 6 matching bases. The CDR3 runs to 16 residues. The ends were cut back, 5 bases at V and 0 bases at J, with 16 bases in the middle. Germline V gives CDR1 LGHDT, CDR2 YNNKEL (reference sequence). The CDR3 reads CASSSTGTTSNYGYTF. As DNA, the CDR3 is TGTGCCAGCAGCTCTACCGGGACAACTTCTAACTATGGCTACACCTTC.

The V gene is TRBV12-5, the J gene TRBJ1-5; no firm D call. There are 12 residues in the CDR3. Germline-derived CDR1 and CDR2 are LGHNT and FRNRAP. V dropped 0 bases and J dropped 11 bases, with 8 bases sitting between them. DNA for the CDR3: TGTGCTAGTGGTTTGGTACAAGAGACCCAGCATTTT. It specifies CASGLVQETQHF.